What follows are 29 T cell receptor beta chains derived from one specimen sequenced in a study of T-cell reconstitution after alpha-beta-depleted transplantation in children (dated by TCRdb to 2015 to 2016). Receptor libraries were prepared by PCR. The sequencer listed for this sample is Illumina HiSeq 2500. To normalize quantification of the TCRbeta repertoire, the TCR libraries were built with molecular barcoding that relied on unique molecular identifiers. TCRdb's own reprocessing of the public reads used fastp at Q25 and MiXCR and kept productive beta chains. Duplicate CDR3 protein sequences are folded into a single record with the most common DNA and genes. Counted in this sample were about 610,000 distinct CDR3 sequences; under 12% of them appeared once. Roughly 4% of the sample rests with the top ten. The specimen was PBMCs from the stem cell graft donor, collected from the stem cell graft. Source of these receptors: a human donor who donated a stem cell graft to a child with acute myeloid leukemia.

The rearrangement uses TRBV5-1 and TRBJ1-1; D is uncertain. This CDR3 is 13 amino acids long. Germline V CDR1 and CDR2: SGHRS, YFSETQ. Trimming stripped 0 bases from V and 4 bases from J, with 7 bases between. The CDR3, as DNA: TGCGCCAGCAGCTTGGGGGAGGCCACTGAAGCTTTCTTT. Translation: CASSLGEATEAFF.

V and J are TRBV6-2 or TRBV6-3 and TRBJ1-6; D perhaps matches TRBD1 (5 bases). This CDR3 has 15 residues. Looked up from germline, CDR1 is MNHEY and CDR2 is SVGEGT. The ends were cut back, 8 bases at V and 12 bases at J, with 23 bases in the middle. The CDR3: CASSFRVGESGPLHF. As DNA, the CDR3 is TGTGCCAGCTCCTTCCGGGTAGGGGAAAGTGGACCCCTCCACTTT.

The genes are TRBV7-9 and TRBJ1-4; D unclear. The V end lost 2 bases, the J end lost 3 bases, and 10 bases lay between the germline ends. Germline V gene sequence: CDR1 SEHNR, CDR2 FQNEAQ (reference sequence). The CDR3 covers 15 residues. The CDR3 DNA sequence: TGTGCCAGCAGCTTATACGACCAAGCTAATGAAAAACTGTTTTTT. Its translation is CASSLYDQANEKLFF. Together with reference TRBV7-9 and TRBJ1-4, the CDR3 gives the full variable domain: DTGVSQNPRHKITKRGQNVTFRCDPISEHNRLYWYRQTLGQGPEFLTYFQNEAQLEKSRLLSDRFSAERPKGSFSTLEIQRTEQGDSAMYLCASSLYDQANEKLFFGSGTQLSVL.

The gene calls are TRBV11-2 and TRBJ2-5; 9 nucleotides match TRBD2. J was trimmed by 2 bases and V by 6 bases; bases with no gene match: 16. The CDR3 has 18 residues. Germline V CDR1 and CDR2: SGHAT, FQNNGV. In DNA form, the CDR3 reads TGTGCCAGCAGTCCAACTGGGACTCCTAGCGGGGATCAAGAGACCCAGTACTTC. This codes for CASSPTGTPSGDQETQYF.

This clonotype was seen more than once but under ten times. This chain joins TRBV12-3 or TRBV12-4 and TRBJ2-7, with 9 positions matching TRBD1. The trim removed 4 bases at V and 5 bases at J, leaving 15 bases unmatched. This CDR3 is built from 17 residues. The CDR3 reads CASSSRDRERFRHEQYF. The CDR3, as DNA: TGTGCCAGCAGTTCGAGGGACAGGGAGAGATTTAGGCACGAGCAGTACTTC.

CDR3 loop: CTIALLQETQYF. The CDR3 DNA sequence: TGCACTATAGCACTGCTCCAAGAGACCCAGTACTTC. This chain links TRBV20-1 with TRBJ2-5, with unresolved D. In germline, CDR1 is DFQATT, CDR2 SNEGSKA (reference sequence). The CDR3 is made up of 12 amino acids.

This clonotype has ten or more counts. The chain links TRBV7-2 to TRBJ2-2; TRBD1 matches 7 bases. Germline CDR1 and CDR2: SGHTA and FQGNSA. The CDR3 is made up of 13 amino acids. The CDR3 coding sequence is TGTGCTTCACAGGGGATGAACACCGGGGAGCTGTTTTTT. Amino acids: CASQGMNTGELFF.

The J gene is TRBJ1-1, the V gene TRBV7-3; the match to TRBD1 covers 8 bases. V shed 5 bases and J 2 bases; nucleotides not matched to a gene: 7. Per germline, CDR1 SGHTA and CDR2 FQGTGA. The CDR3 runs to 15 residues. CDR3 in amino acids: CASSPRQGKNTEAFF. CDR3 sequence (DNA): TGTGCCAGCAGCCCTCGACAGGGGAAAAACACTGAAGCTTTCTTT. Based on the CDR3 plus reference TRBV7-3 and TRBJ1-1, the full variable domain is GAGVSQTPSNKVTEKGKYVELRCDPISGHTALYWYRQSLGQGPEFLIYFQGTGAADDSGLPNDRFFAVRPEGSVSTLKIQRTERGDSAVYLCASSPRQGKNTEAFFGQGTRLTVV.

This clonotype came up a few times. The chain joins TRBV7-2 to TRBJ2-7; 8 nucleotides align to TRBD1. This CDR3 comprises 12 residues. Per germline, CDR1 SGHTA and CDR2 FQGNSA. The V gene end was trimmed by 8 bases and the J gene end by 8 bases; junction bases not matched to a gene: 8. The CDR3 nucleotides are TGTGCCAGCTCGGAACAGGGGGTAAAGCAGTACTTC. The encoded protein is CASSEQGVKQYF.

The CDR3: CASTPRRLADYEQYF. The CDR3 coding sequence is TGTGCCAGCACCCCTCGCCGACTAGCGGACTACGAGCAGTACTTC. This rearrangement joins TRBV28 to TRBJ2-7; TRBD2 aligns across 9 bases. The length of the CDR3 is 15 residues. Per the germline V gene, CDR1 is MDHEN and CDR2 is SYDVKM. Trimming took 7 bases from V and 3 from J; bases not matched to a gene: 10. The variable domain in full, completed from reference TRBV28 and TRBJ2-7, reads DVKVTQSSRYLVKRTGEKVFLECVQDMDHENMFWYRQDPGLGLRLIYFSYDVKMKEKGDIPEGYSVSREKKERFSLILESASTNQTSMYLCASTPRRLADYEQYFGPGTRLTVT.

This clonotype turned up a few times. The chain combines TRBV24-1 with TRBJ2-6; 7 bases are shared with TRBD2. Germline V CDR1 and CDR2: KGHDR, SFDVKD. The CDR3 runs to 18 residues. Germline trimming cut 5 bases from V and 4 bases from J; bases unmatched to any gene: 13. The CDR3 region is CATSARTGLSGGANVLTF. In DNA form, the CDR3 reads TGTGCCACCAGTGCCCGGACGGGACTATCGGGCGGGGCCAACGTCCTGACTTTC.

In its sample, this clonotype was seen a few times. The chain recombines TRBV29-1 with TRBJ1-1; no reliable D call. The germline V and J ends were trimmed by 6 bases and 9 bases, with 17 bases remaining between them. This CDR3 comprises 12 residues. In germline, CDR1 is SQVTM, CDR2 ANQGSEA. The CDR3: CSVCRSDFQAFF. The CDR3 nucleotides are TGCAGCGTATGTAGGAGCGACTTCCAAGCTTTCTTT.

The chain couples TRBV18 to TRBJ2-7; no clear D. Germline CDR1 KGHSH, CDR2 LQKENI. V dropped 0 bases and J dropped 1 base, with 4 bases sitting between them. The CDR3 totals 13 residues. As DNA, the CDR3 is TGTGCCAGCTCACCACCGTTATCCTACGAGCAGTACTTC. Its translation: CASSPPLSYEQYF.

This clonotype appeared a few times. The chain combines TRBV7-9 with TRBJ2-1; tentative D call: TRBD1 (5 bases). The V end was cut by 2 bases, the J end by 5 bases, with 10 bases between. From germline, CDR1 is SEHNR and CDR2 FQNEAQ (reference sequence). CDR3 length: 14 residues. The CDR3 coding sequence is TGTGCCAGCAGCTTAACGCAGGGCCACAATGAGCAGTTCTTC. This translates into CASSLTQGHNEQFF.

The sample holds a few counts of this clonotype. The V gene is TRBV4-2, the J gene TRBJ1-1; D not resolved. Germline V lookup: CDR1 LGHNA, CDR2 YNFKEQ. The CDR3 covers 14 residues. The V end was cut by 4 bases, the J end by 4 bases, with 13 bases between. CDR3 DNA: TGTGCCAGCAGCCTCCCCGTCCTGGGCACTGAAGCTTTCTTT. Its protein product is CASSLPVLGTEAFF.

This clonotype was counted only a few times. The V gene is TRBV25-1, the J gene TRBJ1-5, with D possibly TRBD1 on 5 matching bases. CDR3 length equals 15 residues. Looked up from germline, CDR1 is MGHDK and CDR2 is SYGVNS. Between the trimmed V and J ends, which lost 3 bases and 2 bases, there was a span of 11 bases. In DNA form, the CDR3 reads TGTGCCAGCAGTGATGGGACTCGGGGCAATCAGCCCCAGCATTTT. Amino acids: CASSDGTRGNQPQHF.

This clonotype occurred a few times. The chain is built from TRBV7-3 and TRBJ2-3; TRBD2 might be the D (5 bases). V lost 0 bases and J lost 4, with 8 bases in between. This CDR3 is built from 14 residues. Germline CDR1 reads SGHTA; CDR2 reads FQGTGA. CDR3 nucleotide sequence: TGTGCCAGCAGCTTAACCCTAGCTGCAGATACGCAGTATTTT. It encodes CASSLTLAADTQYF.

This chain joins TRBV3-1 and TRBJ2-7; 10 bases map to TRBD2. The CDR3 length is 16 residues. The germline V gene has CDR1 LGHDT and CDR2 YNNKEL (reference sequence). J lost 6 bases, V lost 6 bases, and 14 bases had no gene match. The CDR3 DNA sequence: TGTGCCAGCAGTGACCACGGGCTAGCGGGAGAGGGCGAGCAGTACTTC. It codes for CASSDHGLAGEGEQYF.

This clonotype was recorded at least ten times. CDR3 protein: CASSLDRWGVVTNTGELFF. The CDR3 DNA follows: TGTGCCAGCAGCTTAGATCGTTGGGGGGTCGTAACGAACACCGGGGAGCTGTTTTTT. V is TRBV11-2 and J is TRBJ2-2, with D tentatively TRBD2 (6 bases). The V end was cut by 0 bases, the J end by 0 bases, with 17 bases between. This CDR3 has 19 residues. CDR1 SGHAT and CDR2 FQNNGV come from the germline V gene.

This clonotype was seen only once. The chain couples TRBV6-5 to TRBJ2-5; D might be TRBD2 (6 bases). In germline, CDR1 is MNHEY, CDR2 SVGAGI. V dropped 1 base and J dropped 1 base, with 16 bases sitting between them. This CDR3 spans 17 amino acids. CDR3 nucleotide sequence: TGTGCCAGCAGTTACTGGTCTGCGGGATCCCCCCAAGAGACCCAGTACTTC. Its translation is CASSYWSAGSPQETQYF.

In its sample, this clonotype was seen many times. The chain combines TRBV15 with TRBJ1-2; D gene ambiguous. This CDR3 comprises 12 residues. The germline V gene has CDR1 LNHNV and CDR2 YYDKDF (reference sequence). Deletions cut 1 base from V and 8 bases from J, with 8 bases between. CDR3 region: CATSRARLGYTF. The CDR3, as DNA: TGTGCCACCAGCAGAGCCCGGCTCGGCTACACCTTC. Full variable domain (missing parts from reference TRBV15 and TRBJ1-2): DAMVIQNPRYQVTQFGKPVTLSCSQTLNHNVMYWYQQKSSQAPKLLFHYYDKDFNNEADTPDNFQSRRPNTSFCFLDIRSPGLGDTAMYLCATSRARLGYTFGSGTRLTVV.

The V gene is TRBV29-1, the J gene TRBJ2-7; the match to TRBD1 covers 9 bases. There are 13 residues in the CDR3. V shed 6 bases, J shed 6 bases, and the junction held 9 bases outside the gene matches. In germline, CDR1 is SQVTM, CDR2 ANQGSEA. Here the CDR3 DNA reads TGCAGCGTGTGGACAGGGGCGCGACGCGAGCAGTACTTC. Translating gives CSVWTGARREQYF.

This rearrangement joins TRBV6-5 to TRBJ2-3; 12 bases are shared with TRBD2. The CDR3 consists of 16 residues. Germline V CDR1 and CDR2: MNHEY, SVGAGI. J gave up 5 bases and V 6 bases, and 9 bases lay outside the gene matches. CDR3 in amino acids: CASSRTSGKGEDTQYF. The CDR3 DNA follows: TGTGCCAGCAGCCGGACTAGCGGGAAGGGAGAAGATACGCAGTATTTT.

This sequence joins TRBV5-1 and TRBJ2-1; TRBD1 agrees at 8 bases. Germline V gene lookup returns CDR1 SGHRS and CDR2 YFSETQ. Trimming removed 0 bases from V and 6 bases from J; junction bases left unmatched: 11. This CDR3 contains 17 residues. The CDR3: CASSLVTGQGGSNEQFF. CDR3 DNA sequence: TGCGCCAGCAGCTTGGTCACCGGACAGGGAGGTAGCAATGAGCAGTTCTTC.

This clonotype was found a few times. The rearrangement uses TRBV9 and TRBJ2-7; 13 bases map to TRBD2. Trimming removed 4 bases from V and 6 bases from J; junction bases left unmatched: 10. This CDR3 spans 16 amino acids. The germline V gene has CDR1 SGDLS and CDR2 YYNGEE. This CDR3 is CASSTGLAGVESEQYF. CDR3 coding DNA: TGTGCCAGCAGCACCGGACTAGCGGGAGTAGAGAGCGAGCAGTACTTC.

The chain is built from TRBV24-1 and TRBJ1-2, with D hard to call. The CDR3 length is 15 residues. CDR1 is KGHDR, CDR2 SFDVKD, per germline. Trimming shortened V by 3 bases and J by 3 bases, and 13 bases separated the two germline ends. CDR3 in amino acids: CATSDPLGGDYGYTF. Written as DNA, the CDR3 is TGTGCCACCAGTGATCCCCTGGGTGGCGACTATGGCTACACCTTC.

This clonotype was recorded a few times. This chain links TRBV27 with TRBJ1-2; D is perhaps TRBD1 (6 bases). The germline V gene encodes CDR1 MNHEY and CDR2 SMNVEV (reference sequence). V shed 3 bases and J shed 4 bases, with 15 bases lying between them. This CDR3 comprises 15 residues. CDR3 coding DNA: TGTGCCAGCAGTTTCGGGGGGGCGGTCGGCTATGGCTACACCTTC. As protein: CASSFGGAVGYGYTF.

The J gene is TRBJ2-3, the V gene TRBV27; no reliable D call. V was cut by 7 bases and J by 1 base, with 15 bases left in between. CDR1 MNHEY and CDR2 SMNVEV come from the germline V gene (reference sequence). CDR3 length: 15 residues. CDR3 region: CASTSAPWGTDTQYF. Written as DNA, the CDR3 is TGTGCCAGCACCTCCGCCCCCTGGGGCACAGATACGCAGTATTTT.

The chain links TRBV6-2 or TRBV6-3 to TRBJ2-6, with 7 nucleotides matching TRBD1. The V gene's germline CDR1 is MNHEY and CDR2 SVGEGT. The CDR3 is 18 residues long. The V and J ends lost 3 bases and 2 bases, in that order; junction bases with no gene match: 10. As DNA, the CDR3 is TGTGCCAGCAGTTATGAGGGGGCGCTTAGGACTGGGGCCAACGTCCTGACTTTC. Its protein is CASSYEGALRTGANVLTF.